Following are 2 T cell receptor beta chains from one sample sequenced in a study of cytomegalovirus exposure and HLA in healthy donors. Use of 60 Vbeta and 13 Jbeta primers characterized the PCR. TCRdb's copy holds only in-frame clones and misses some; the assay was immunoSEQ multiplex PCR. The data contain fewer than 45,000 clones, 80% of them singletons. The sequenced sample was PBMCs. All receptors derive from a male donor in good health and CMV-seronegative.

This sequence joins TRBV19 and TRBJ1-1, with 8 positions matching TRBD1. CDR3 length: 13 amino acids. Germline V gene sequence: CDR1 LNHDA, CDR2 SQIVND (reference sequence). J gave up 4 bases and V 5 bases, and 3 bases lay outside the gene matches. The CDR3 loop is CASSVTGGTEAFF. The CDR3 DNA reads as TGTGCCAGTAGTGTCACAGGGGGCACTGAAGCTTTCTTT. The full variable domain, completed using reference TRBV19 and TRBJ1-1, is DGGITQSPKYLFRKEGQNVTLSCEQNLNHDAMYWYRQDPGQGLRLIYYSQIVNDFQKGDIAEGYSVSREKKESFPLTVTSAQKNPTAFYLCASSVTGGTEAFFGQGTRLTVV.

CDR3 residues: CASSVGLAGGPYRTDTQYF. For the CDR3, the DNA is TGTGCCAGCAGCGTAGGTTTAGCGGGAGGGCCCTACCGCACAGATACGCAGTATTTT. The rearrangement uses TRBV9 and TRBJ2-3; 11 bases map to TRBD2. The length of the CDR3 is 19 residues. V lost 0 bases, J lost 1 base, and 10 bases stayed unmatched. CDR1 and CDR2 (germline): SGDLS, YYNGEE.